This T cell receptor (beta chain) comes out of a study of OX40 agonist ivuxolimab in advanced cancers. Study-level background: Patients were given ivuxolimab, an antibody that agonizes OX40 (CD134). Subjects had a mean age of roughly 60 years, with a range of 23 to 79; about 83% were male.

Study-level points and caveats: Circulating CD4+ and CD8+ T cells showed clonal expansion by week 6 at 0.1 to 3.0 mg/kg.

Autoimmune disease history or systemic immunosuppression led to patient exclusion. Only in-frame clones appear in the TCRdb table, and some are missing; sequencing was by immunoSEQ multiplex PCR. The repertoire holds around 26,000 clones, with roughly 73% as singletons. A note on this clone: Its antigen is still unknown.

The germline CDR1 and CDR2 sequences are SEHNR and FQNEAQ (reference sequence). The trim removed 6 bases at V and 8 bases at J, leaving 15 bases unmatched. The CDR3 is 16 amino acids. The chain recombines TRBV7-9 with TRBJ2-1; 8 nucleotides match TRBD2. The sequence came from an adult with an advanced solid tumor such as melanoma, head and neck, liver or kidney cancer. The input for sequencing was CD4+ or CD8+ T cells sorted from blood, taken in a trial of the OX40 agonist ivuxolimab. CDR3 coding DNA: TGTGCCAGCAGTAACGGGGAACACGGGGGGGGCGATGAGCAGTTCTTC. It codes for CASSNGEHGGGDEQFF.